A selection of T cell receptor beta chains follows, all from one sample in a study of OX40 agonist ivuxolimab in advanced cancers. Only in-frame clones appear in the TCRdb table, and some are missing; sequencing was by immunoSEQ multiplex PCR. Among 51,000 or so clones, approximately 90% were seen once, and the ten largest hold more than 13%. The sample was CD4+ or CD8+ T cells sorted from blood, taken in a trial of the OX40 agonist ivuxolimab. Receptors originate from an adult with an advanced solid tumor such as melanoma, head and neck, liver or kidney cancer. Both conserved end residues are part of each CDR3. Each record gives: J gene, clone size, D gene, V gene, CDR3 protein, CDR3 DNA. A D gene is named only where the DNA matches it firmly. Clone size is given for some rows only: seen once, a few or many times, or a class if the clone is expanded.

j_gene: TRBJ1-1
abundance: few
d_gene: -
v_gene: TRBV12-5
CDR3aa: CASVLGLRGAFF
CDR3nt: TGTGCTAGTGTACTAGGTCTTCGGGGAGCTTTCTTT

j_gene: TRBJ1-5
abundance: -
d_gene: -
v_gene: TRBV30
CDR3aa: CAWSVGTGGLPQHF
CDR3nt: TGTGCCTGGAGTGTAGGGACGGGGGGATTGCCCCAGCATTTT

j_gene: TRBJ2-7
abundance: few
d_gene: TRBD1
v_gene: TRBV13
CDR3aa: CASSFLGQGAYEQYF
CDR3nt: TGTGCCAGCAGCTTTCTCGGACAGGGGGCTTACGAGCAGTACTTC

j_gene: TRBJ1-4
abundance: -
d_gene: -
v_gene: TRBV5-6
CDR3aa: CASSQGDTNEKLFF
CDR3nt: TGTGCCAGCAGCCAAGGGGACACTAATGAAAAACTGTTTTTT

j_gene: TRBJ2-5
abundance: -
d_gene: -
v_gene: TRBV6-6
CDR3aa: CASSYGPHPDQETQYF
CDR3nt: TGTGCCAGCAGTTACGGCCCCCACCCAGATCAAGAGACCCAGTACTTC

j_gene: TRBJ2-1
abundance: -
d_gene: TRBD1
v_gene: TRBV19
CDR3aa: CASKQGANEQFF
CDR3nt: TGTGCCAGTAAACAGGGGGCAAATGAGCAGTTCTTC

j_gene: TRBJ1-1
abundance: -
d_gene: -
v_gene: TRBV7-9
CDR3aa: CASSFSPLRGEGTEAFF
CDR3nt: TGTGCCAGCAGCTTTAGCCCCCTTAGGGGCGAGGGCACTGAAGCTTTCTTT

j_gene: TRBJ1-1
abundance: -
d_gene: -
v_gene: TRBV4-1
CDR3aa: CASIEWQGMNTEAFF
CDR3nt: TGCGCCAGCATAGAGTGGCAGGGTATGAACACTGAAGCTTTCTTT

j_gene: TRBJ1-2
abundance: -
d_gene: -
v_gene: TRBV7-9
CDR3aa: CASSFRGVSGYTF
CDR3nt: TGTGCCAGCAGCTTTCGGGGGGTTAGTGGCTACACCTTC

j_gene: TRBJ1-3
abundance: -
d_gene: TRBD1
v_gene: TRBV6-1
CDR3aa: CASSDRDSRNTIYF
CDR3nt: TGTGCCAGCAGTGACCGGGACAGTCGAAACACCATATATTTT

j_gene: TRBJ2-7
abundance: -
d_gene: -
v_gene: TRBV9
CDR3aa: CASSVGSSYEQYF
CDR3nt: TGTGCCAGCAGCGTAGGAAGCTCCTACGAGCAGTACTTC

j_gene: TRBJ1-3
abundance: -
d_gene: -
v_gene: TRBV7-9
CDR3aa: CASSLARGFSGNTIYF
CDR3nt: TGTGCCAGCAGCTTAGCCCGGGGATTCTCTGGAAACACCATATATTTT

j_gene: TRBJ2-2
abundance: -
d_gene: TRBD2
v_gene: TRBV7-9
CDR3aa: CASSLSGGATGELFF
CDR3nt: TGTGCCAGCAGCTTGAGCGGGGGTGCCACCGGGGAGCTGTTTTTT

j_gene: TRBJ2-6
abundance: -
d_gene: -
v_gene: TRBV7-7
CDR3aa: CASSPSFGLSSGANVLTF
CDR3nt: TGTGCTAGCAGCCCTAGTTTCGGTCTATCCTCTGGGGCCAACGTCCTGACTTTC

j_gene: TRBJ2-7
abundance: -
d_gene: TRBD2
v_gene: TRBV6-1
CDR3aa: CASSEARGYEQYF
CDR3nt: TGTGCCAGCAGTGAAGCGCGGGGGTACGAGCAGTACTTC

j_gene: TRBJ2-7
abundance: -
d_gene: -
v_gene: TRBV5-8
CDR3aa: CASSLGQASYEQYF
CDR3nt: TGTGCCAGCAGCTTGGGGCAGGCCTCCTACGAGCAGTACTTC

j_gene: TRBJ1-5
abundance: -
d_gene: -
v_gene: TRBV7-9
CDR3aa: CASSLADQPQHF
CDR3nt: TGTGCCAGCAGCTTAGCGGATCAGCCCCAGCATTTT

j_gene: TRBJ2-1
abundance: -
d_gene: -
v_gene: TRBV19
CDR3aa: CASTVHAGTQGNEQFF
CDR3nt: TGTGCCAGTACGGTACATGCCGGGACCCAAGGCAATGAGCAGTTCTTC

j_gene: TRBJ1-1
abundance: once
d_gene: TRBD1
v_gene: TRBV5-1
CDR3aa: CASSLGQGGSTEAFF
CDR3nt: TGCGCCAGCAGCCTCGGACAGGGTGGCAGCACTGAAGCTTTCTTT

j_gene: TRBJ1-1
abundance: -
d_gene: -
v_gene: TRBV7-8
CDR3aa: CASSLGAANTEAFF
CDR3nt: TGTGCCAGCAGCTTAGGTGCAGCGAACACTGAAGCTTTCTTT

j_gene: TRBJ2-7
abundance: -
d_gene: -
v_gene: TRBV13
CDR3aa: CASSLDGGGLGEQYF
CDR3nt: TGTGCCAGCAGCTTGGACGGCGGCGGGCTAGGAGAGCAGTACTTC

j_gene: TRBJ1-1
abundance: -
d_gene: -
v_gene: TRBV19
CDR3aa: CATNLGGGTEAFF
CDR3nt: TGTGCCACCAACCTTGGGGGTGGCACTGAAGCTTTCTTT

j_gene: TRBJ2-7
abundance: -
d_gene: TRBD1
v_gene: TRBV5-5
CDR3aa: CASSLDPGQIFEQYF
CDR3nt: TGTGCCAGCAGCCTGGACCCGGGACAGATCTTCGAGCAGTACTTC

j_gene: TRBJ2-2
abundance: once
d_gene: TRBD2
v_gene: TRBV9
CDR3aa: CASSALAGAITGELFF
CDR3nt: TGTGCCAGCAGCGCCTTAGCGGGGGCGATCACCGGGGAGCTGTTTTTT

j_gene: TRBJ2-3
abundance: -
d_gene: -
v_gene: TRBV27
CDR3aa: CASSGRRLSRTDTQYF
CDR3nt: TGTGCCAGCAGTGGACGGCGACTCAGCAGGACAGATACGCAGTATTTT

j_gene: TRBJ2-3
abundance: once
d_gene: -
v_gene: TRBV6-5
CDR3aa: CASSYSGGDTQYF
CDR3nt: TGTGCCAGCAGTTACTCAGGGGGGGATACGCAGTATTTT

j_gene: TRBJ2-3
abundance: -
d_gene: TRBD2
v_gene: TRBV9
CDR3aa: CASSVSGASTDTQYF
CDR3nt: TGTGCCAGCAGCGTGAGCGGGGCTAGCACAGATACGCAGTATTTT

j_gene: TRBJ1-2
abundance: once
d_gene: -
v_gene: TRBV21-1
CDR3aa: CARIQWDYGYTF
CDR3nt: TGTGCCAGAATACAGTGGGACTATGGCTACACCTTC

j_gene: TRBJ2-1
abundance: -
d_gene: -
v_gene: TRBV25-1
CDR3aa: CASKRTDRYNEQFF
CDR3nt: TGTGCCAGCAAAAGGACAGACAGGTACAATGAGCAGTTCTTC

j_gene: TRBJ2-5
abundance: -
d_gene: -
v_gene: TRBV19
CDR3aa: CASSLAWVETQYF
CDR3nt: TGTGCCAGTAGCCTGGCTTGGGTAGAGACCCAGTACTTC

j_gene: TRBJ1-1
abundance: -
d_gene: -
v_gene: TRBV19
CDR3aa: CASSISGSNTEAFF
CDR3nt: TGTGCCAGTAGTATTTCAGGGAGTAACACTGAAGCTTTCTTT